One sample yielded the 22 T cell receptor beta chains listed below, sequenced in a study of cytomegalovirus exposure and HLA in healthy donors. The repertoire was sequenced with immunoSEQ multiplex PCR; TCRdb's copy has only in-frame clones and lacks some. The table shows 210,000 or so clones, with about 90% occurring only once. Sequenced: PBMCs. The receptor set was obtained from a woman aged 18-30 years in good health and CMV-seronegative.

The chain is built from TRBV19 and TRBJ2-7; 7 nucleotides line up with TRBD2. In germline, CDR1 is LNHDA, CDR2 SQIVND (reference sequence). V dropped 3 bases and J dropped 5; count of bases not matched to a gene: 7. The length of the CDR3 is 14 residues. CDR3 loop: CASSMGGRANEQYF. The DNA for the CDR3 is TGTGCCAGTAGTATGGGTGGGAGGGCCAACGAGCAGTACTTC. The full variable domain, completed using reference TRBV19 and TRBJ2-7, is DGGITQSPKYLFRKEGQNVTLSCEQNLNHDAMYWYRQDPGQGLRLIYYSQIVNDFQKGDIAEGYSVSREKKESFPLTVTSAQKNPTAFYLCASSMGGRANEQYFGPGTRLTVT.

This clone was seen a single time. The V and J genes are TRBV14 and TRBJ2-1; 9 bases fit TRBD2. Germline CDR1 is SGHDN and CDR2 is FVKESK. This CDR3 is 16 amino acids long. Losses at the gene ends were 1 base for V and 6 bases for J; bases not matched to a gene: 7. This CDR3 is CASSQVWIAGVNEQFF. The CDR3 region has the DNA TGTGCCAGCAGCCAAGTTTGGATAGCGGGAGTCAATGAGCAGTTCTTC.

V and J are TRBV29-1 and TRBJ2-4; no clear D. Trimming removed 2 bases from V and 5 bases from J, with 4 bases in between. CDR1 and CDR2 (germline): SQVTM, ANQGSEA. The CDR3 runs to 11 residues. The DNA for the CDR3 is TGCAGCGTTGAATCGGAAAACATTCAGTACTTC. Encoded protein: CSVESENIQYF.

The chain employs TRBV27 and TRBJ2-1; D is unclear. The CDR3 totals 14 residues. V shed 4 bases and J shed 1 base, with 8 bases lying between them. Germline CDR1 reads MNHEY; CDR2 reads SMNVEV (reference sequence). The DNA for the CDR3 is TGTGCCAGCAGTTCCTTCGTATCCTACAATGAGCAGTTCTTC. This sequence encodes CASSSFVSYNEQFF.

The chain joins TRBV19 to TRBJ2-1, with 9 bases fitting TRBD2. Germline trimming cut 3 bases from V and 2 bases from J; bases unmatched to any gene: 5. The CDR3 runs 16 residues. Germline CDR1 reads LNHDA; CDR2 reads SQIVND (reference sequence). The CDR3 sequence is CASSMLAGSAYNEQFF. CDR3 DNA: TGTGCCAGTAGTATGCTAGCGGGATCTGCCTACAATGAGCAGTTCTTC.

The chain joins TRBV5-6 to TRBJ1-1; TRBD1 aligns across 8 bases. Germline V gene lookup returns CDR1 SGHDT and CDR2 YYEEEE. The CDR3 runs 15 residues. V shed 0 bases and J 5 bases; nucleotides not matched to a gene: 6. Here the CDR3 DNA reads TGTGCCAGCAGCTTGGGGACAGGGCGGGGGACTGAAGCTTTCTTT. It yields the protein CASSLGTGRGTEAFF.

The chain links TRBV4-2 to TRBJ1-4, with D unclear. This CDR3 contains 15 residues. In germline, CDR1 is LGHNA, CDR2 YNFKEQ. V lost 1 base and J 4 bases, leaving 10 bases between the germline ends. The CDR3 reads CASSQGSGFNEKLFF. The CDR3 DNA follows: TGTGCCAGCAGCCAAGGCTCGGGATTTAATGAAAAACTGTTTTTT.

The J gene is TRBJ2-3, the V gene TRBV28; D gene unclear. The CDR3 runs to 15 residues. Trimming shortened V by 2 bases and J by 2 bases, and 11 bases separated the two germline ends. CDR1 and CDR2 from the germline V gene are MDHEN and SYDVKM. The CDR3 sequence is CASSLGSRNTDTQYF. The CDR3 bases are TGTGCCAGCAGTTTAGGTAGCAGAAACACAGATACGCAGTATTTT. Drawing the rest from reference TRBV28 and TRBJ2-3, the complete variable domain is DVKVTQSSRYLVKRTGEKVFLECVQDMDHENMFWYRQDPGLGLRLIYFSYDVKMKEKGDIPEGYSVSREKKERFSLILESASTNQTSMYLCASSLGSRNTDTQYFGPGTRLTVL.

This rearrangement joins TRBV5-6 to TRBJ2-7, with 10 bases lining up with TRBD2. The CDR3 totals 16 residues. Germline V gene data show CDR1 as SGHDT and CDR2 as YYEEEE. The ends lost 2 bases at V and 6 bases at J; junction bases unmatched: 11. This CDR3 is CASSFVTSGNLGEQYF. Written as DNA, the CDR3 is TGTGCCAGCAGCTTCGTCACTAGCGGGAATTTGGGCGAGCAGTACTTC.

The chain is built from TRBV2 and TRBJ1-1; D is unresolved. The CDR3 is 15 residues long. The germline V gene has CDR1 SNHLY and CDR2 FYNNEI. Trimming removed 3 bases at V and 0 bases at J, with 11 bases between. CDR3 loop: CASSDGRRLNTEAFF. The DNA for the CDR3 is TGTGCCAGCAGTGATGGGCGGAGGCTGAACACTGAAGCTTTCTTT.

V and J are TRBV5-8 and TRBJ2-1; weak D call: TRBD1 (6 bases). Trimming cost V 9 bases and J 0 bases, with 16 bases left between them. This CDR3 is built from 15 residues. Germline CDR1 SGHTS, CDR2 YDEGEE. In DNA, the CDR3 is TGTGCCACCCGGGACGCGGACAGCTCCTACAATGAGCAGTTCTTC. Residues: CATRDADSSYNEQFF.

This rearrangement joins TRBV7-9 to TRBJ1-2; TRBD1 aligns across 7 bases. Germline V gene sequence: CDR1 SEHNR, CDR2 FQNEAQ (reference sequence). This CDR3 has 14 residues. Losses at the gene ends were 0 bases for V and 7 bases for J; bases not matched to a gene: 5. The CDR3 protein is CASSLATGKGGYTF. Here the CDR3 DNA reads TGTGCCAGCAGCTTAGCGACAGGGAAGGGTGGCTACACCTTC.

This sequence joins TRBV7-6 and TRBJ2-1, with 7 bases matching TRBD2. V lost 5 bases, J lost 6 bases, and 4 bases stayed unmatched. CDR3 length equals 13 residues. The germline V gene encodes CDR1 SGHVS and CDR2 FNYEAQ. CDR3 in amino acids: CASSPGTTNEQFF. CDR3 coding DNA: TGTGCCAGCAGCCCCGGGACTACCAATGAGCAGTTCTTC.

The J gene is TRBJ1-5, the V gene TRBV7-9; TRBD1 matches 7 bases. CDR1 SEHNR and CDR2 FQNEAQ come from the germline V gene (reference sequence). The V and J ends lost 1 base and 4 bases, in that order; junction bases with no gene match: 4. The CDR3 contains 15 residues. The CDR3 reads CASSLGGQDNQPQHF. The CDR3 bases are TGTGCCAGCAGCTTAGGTGGACAGGATAATCAGCCCCAGCATTTT.

The chain is built from TRBV7-8 and TRBJ2-7, with 7 bases lining up with TRBD1. Looked up from germline, CDR1 is SGHVS and CDR2 is FQNEAQ. The CDR3 is 18 residues long. V was pared by 1 base and J by 5 bases, with 17 bases of the junction left unmatched. The CDR3 DNA reads as TGTGCCAGCAGCTTAGAGAACCGCAGACAGGGAATTTCCCACGAGCAGTACTTC. Protein product: CASSLENRRQGISHEQYF.

This clone was seen a few times. The chain joins TRBV5-1 to TRBJ2-1, with TRBD2 matching over 10 bases. CDR1 is SGHRS, CDR2 YFSETQ, per germline. This CDR3 contains 15 residues. With 0 bases clipped from V and 8 bases from J, the junction kept 5 bases outside the gene matches. CDR3 sequence: CASSLGPSGSDEQFF. The DNA of the CDR3 is TGCGCCAGCAGCTTGGGGCCTAGCGGGAGCGATGAGCAGTTCTTC.

J is TRBJ1-2 and V is TRBV27, with D possibly TRBD1 on 6 matching bases. V was shortened by 5 bases and J by 8 bases, with 15 bases between the two germline ends. The CDR3 totals 13 residues. Germline values: CDR1 MNHEY, CDR2 SMNVEV (reference sequence). The CDR3 protein is CASSLRGDTGYTF. The CDR3 DNA reads TGTGCCAGCAGTCTCCGGGGGGACACAGGCTACACCTTC.

The chain uses TRBV10-1 and TRBJ1-2; 7 bases are shared with TRBD1. The V segment lost 11 bases and the J segment 4 bases; nucleotides outside the gene matches: 19. The CDR3 spans 16 residues. Germline-derived CDR1 and CDR2 are WNHNN and SYGVQD (reference sequence). CDR3 coding DNA: TGCGCCGCATTTTCCCTAAGAGGACAGGCCACCTATGGCTACACCTTC. The encoded protein is CAAFSLRGQATYGYTF.

In its sample, this clone was seen a few times. The chain couples TRBV19 to TRBJ1-4; 7 bases match TRBD1. The CDR3 consists of 14 residues. V gave up 9 bases and J gave up 7 bases; unmatched junction bases: 11. Per the germline V gene, CDR1 is LNHDA and CDR2 is SQIVND (reference sequence). The CDR3 sequence: CASDPGQRFEKLFF. CDR3 bases: TGTGCCAGCGATCCGGGACAGCGGTTTGAAAAACTGTTTTTT.

Here the CDR3 DNA reads TGTGCCAGCAGTTTAAGACAGGTCCAAACCGACGAGCAGTACTTC. Translating it yields CASSLRQVQTDEQYF. V and J are TRBV27 and TRBJ2-7, with D maybe TRBD1 (6 bases). This CDR3 is 15 amino acids long. V was clipped by 2 bases and J by 5 bases, with 16 bases between them. Per germline, CDR1 MNHEY and CDR2 SMNVEV (reference sequence).

This chain connects TRBV6-5 to TRBJ2-3; TRBD2 might be the D (6 bases). The V end was cut by 6 bases, the J end by 2 bases, with 15 bases between. Germline V CDR1 and CDR2: MNHEY, SVGAGI. This CDR3 has 15 residues. In DNA form, the CDR3 reads TGTGCCAGCAGACCCGGGAGCGGCATCACAGATACGCAGTATTTT. It is translated as CASRPGSGITDTQYF.

The V gene is TRBV28, the J gene TRBJ2-1; a weak D match, TRBD2 (6 bases). CDR1 and CDR2 from the germline V gene are MDHEN and SYDVKM. The CDR3 has 15 amino acids. Trimming removed 4 bases at V and 0 bases at J, with 10 bases between. The CDR3 loop reads CASSWGVSSYNEQFF. The DNA of the CDR3 is TGTGCCAGCAGTTGGGGGGTCAGCTCCTACAATGAGCAGTTCTTC.